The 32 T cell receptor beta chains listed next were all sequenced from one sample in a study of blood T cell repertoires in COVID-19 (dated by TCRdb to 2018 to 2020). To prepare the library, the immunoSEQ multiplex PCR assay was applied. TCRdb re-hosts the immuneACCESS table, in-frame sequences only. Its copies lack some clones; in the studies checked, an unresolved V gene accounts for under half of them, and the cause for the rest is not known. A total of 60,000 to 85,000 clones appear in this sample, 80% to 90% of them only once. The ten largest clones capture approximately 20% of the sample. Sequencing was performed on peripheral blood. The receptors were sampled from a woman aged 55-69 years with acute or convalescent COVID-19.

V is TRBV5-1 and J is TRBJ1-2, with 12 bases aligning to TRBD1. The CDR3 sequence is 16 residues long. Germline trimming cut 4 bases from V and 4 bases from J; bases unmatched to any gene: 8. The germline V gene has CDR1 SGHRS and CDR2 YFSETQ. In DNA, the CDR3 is TGCGCCAGCAGCAGCTACCGGGACAGGGGGCCCTATGGCTACACCTTC. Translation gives CASSSYRDRGPYGYTF. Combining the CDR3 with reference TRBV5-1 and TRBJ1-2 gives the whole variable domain KAGVTQTPRYLIKTRGQQVTLSCSPISGHRSVSWYQQTPGQGLQFLFEYFSETQRNKGNFPGRFSGRQFSNSRSEMNVSTLELGDSALYLCASSSYRDRGPYGYTFGSGTRLTVV.

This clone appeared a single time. CDR3 nucleotide sequence: TGTGCCAGCAGTTCCCTGGGACAGGGTCATTACGAGCAGTACTTC. Its protein product is CASSSLGQGHYEQYF. This chain links TRBV6-6 with TRBJ2-7; 9 bases line up with TRBD1. V shed 4 bases and J 4 bases; nucleotides not matched to a gene: 8. This CDR3 has 15 amino acids. CDR1 MNHNY and CDR2 SVGAGI come from the germline V gene (reference sequence).

The CDR3 is CASSVTSGGPSTDTQYF. CDR3 bases: TGTGCCAGCAGCGTCACTAGCGGGGGTCCCAGCACAGATACGCAGTATTTT. The V gene is TRBV9, the J gene TRBJ2-3; 11 positions match TRBD2. V trimming: 2 bases; J trimming: 0 bases; junction bases outside the gene matches: 5. CDR1 and CDR2 from the germline V gene are SGDLS and YYNGEE. The CDR3 has 17 residues.

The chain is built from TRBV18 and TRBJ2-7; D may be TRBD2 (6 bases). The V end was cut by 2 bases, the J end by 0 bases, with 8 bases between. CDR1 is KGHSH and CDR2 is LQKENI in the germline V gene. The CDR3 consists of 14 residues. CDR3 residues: CASSPGRGSYEQYF. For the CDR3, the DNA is TGTGCCAGCTCACCAGGGCGGGGCTCCTACGAGCAGTACTTC.

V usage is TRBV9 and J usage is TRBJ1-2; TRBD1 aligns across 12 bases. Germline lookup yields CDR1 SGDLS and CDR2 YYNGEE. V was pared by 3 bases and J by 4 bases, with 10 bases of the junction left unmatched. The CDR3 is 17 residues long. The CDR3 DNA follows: TGTGCCAGCAGCGGACCGGGACAGGGGGCTATGGGCTATGGCTACACCTTC. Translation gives CASSGPGQGAMGYGYTF.

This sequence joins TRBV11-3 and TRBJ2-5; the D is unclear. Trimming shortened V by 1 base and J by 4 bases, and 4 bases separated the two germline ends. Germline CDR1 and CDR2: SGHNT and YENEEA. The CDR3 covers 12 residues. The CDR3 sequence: CASSLAGETQYF. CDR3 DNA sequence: TGTGCCAGCAGCTTAGCGGGAGAGACCCAGTACTTC.

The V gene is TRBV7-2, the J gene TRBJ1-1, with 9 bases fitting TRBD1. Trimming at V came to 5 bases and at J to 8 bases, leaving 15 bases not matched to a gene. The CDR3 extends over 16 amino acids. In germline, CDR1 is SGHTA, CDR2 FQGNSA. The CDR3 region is CASSPTSGTGFLEAFF. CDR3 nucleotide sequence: TGTGCCAGCAGCCCAACCTCCGGGACAGGGTTTTTAGAAGCTTTCTTT. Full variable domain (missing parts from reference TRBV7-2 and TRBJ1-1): GAGVSQSPSNKVTEKGKDVELRCDPISGHTALYWYRQSLGQGLEFLIYFQGNSAPDKSGLPSDRFSAERTGGSVSTLTIQRTQQEDSAVYLCASSPTSGTGFLEAFFGQGTRLTVV.

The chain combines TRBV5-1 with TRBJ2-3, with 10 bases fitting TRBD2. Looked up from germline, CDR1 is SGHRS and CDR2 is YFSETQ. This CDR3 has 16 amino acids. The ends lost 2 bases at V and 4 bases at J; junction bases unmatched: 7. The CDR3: CASSFIGLAVPDTQYF. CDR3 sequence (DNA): TGCGCCAGCAGCTTTATCGGACTAGCGGTTCCAGATACGCAGTATTTT.

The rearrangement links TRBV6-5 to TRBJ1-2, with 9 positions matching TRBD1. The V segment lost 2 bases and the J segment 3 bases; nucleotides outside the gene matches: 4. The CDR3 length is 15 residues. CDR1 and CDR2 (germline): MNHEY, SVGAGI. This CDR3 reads CASSYRQGGDYGYTF. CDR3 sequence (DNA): TGTGCCAGCAGTTACAGACAGGGGGGAGACTATGGCTACACCTTC.

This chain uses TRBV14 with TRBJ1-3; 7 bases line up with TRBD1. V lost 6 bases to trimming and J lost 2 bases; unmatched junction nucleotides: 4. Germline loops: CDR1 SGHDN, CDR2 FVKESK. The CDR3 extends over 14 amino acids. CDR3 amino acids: CASRQGITGNTIYF. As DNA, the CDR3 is TGTGCCAGCAGACAGGGGATAACTGGAAACACCATATATTTT.

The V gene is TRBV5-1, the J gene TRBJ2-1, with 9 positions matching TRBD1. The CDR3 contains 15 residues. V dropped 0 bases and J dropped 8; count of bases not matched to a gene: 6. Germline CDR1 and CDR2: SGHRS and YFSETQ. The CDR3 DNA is TGCGCCAGCAGCTTGGTTCCGGGACAGGGTTATGAGCAGTTCTTC. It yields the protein CASSLVPGQGYEQFF.

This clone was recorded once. CDR3 nucleotide sequence: TGTGCCAGCAGCACCGGGTCCTTGAATGAAAAACTGTTTTTT. Translation gives CASSTGSLNEKLFF. This chain connects TRBV6-6 to TRBJ1-4; D unclear. CDR3 length: 14 residues. Germline loops: CDR1 MNHNY, CDR2 SVGAGI (reference sequence). The ends were cut back, 6 bases at V and 5 bases at J, with 13 bases in the middle.

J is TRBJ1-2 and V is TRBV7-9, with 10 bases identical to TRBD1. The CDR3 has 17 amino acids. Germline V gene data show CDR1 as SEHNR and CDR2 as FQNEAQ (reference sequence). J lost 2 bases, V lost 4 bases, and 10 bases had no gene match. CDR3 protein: CASSSRQGATQNYGYTF. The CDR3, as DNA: TGTGCCAGCAGCTCTCGACAGGGGGCAACCCAAAACTATGGCTACACCTTC.

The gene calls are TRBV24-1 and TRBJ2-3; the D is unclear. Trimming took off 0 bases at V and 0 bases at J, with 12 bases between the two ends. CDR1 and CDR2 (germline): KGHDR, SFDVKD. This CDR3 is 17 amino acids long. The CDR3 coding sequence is TGTGCCACCAGTGATTTGGGGCAGTCAACTAGCACAGATACGCAGTATTTT. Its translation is CATSDLGQSTSTDTQYF.

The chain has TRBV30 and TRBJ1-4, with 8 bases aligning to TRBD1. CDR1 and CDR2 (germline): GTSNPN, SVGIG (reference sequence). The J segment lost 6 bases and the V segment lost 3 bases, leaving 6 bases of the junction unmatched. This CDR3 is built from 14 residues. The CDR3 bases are TGTGCCTGGAGCCCAGGGGGCTTCGATGAAAAACTGTTTTTT. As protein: CAWSPGGFDEKLFF.

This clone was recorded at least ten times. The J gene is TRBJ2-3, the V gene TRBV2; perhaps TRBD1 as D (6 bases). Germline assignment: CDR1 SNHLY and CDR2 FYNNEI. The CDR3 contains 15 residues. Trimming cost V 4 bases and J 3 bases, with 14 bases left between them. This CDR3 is CASSGDRGFTDTQYF. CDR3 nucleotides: TGTGCCAGCAGTGGAGATAGGGGGTTTACAGATACGCAGTATTTT.

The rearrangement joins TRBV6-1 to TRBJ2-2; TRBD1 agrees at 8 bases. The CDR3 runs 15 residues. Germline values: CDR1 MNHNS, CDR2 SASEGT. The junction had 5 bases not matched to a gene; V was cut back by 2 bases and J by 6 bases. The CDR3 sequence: CASSEYSRGPGELFF. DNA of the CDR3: TGTGCCAGCAGTGAATACTCCAGGGGGCCCGGGGAGCTGTTTTTT.

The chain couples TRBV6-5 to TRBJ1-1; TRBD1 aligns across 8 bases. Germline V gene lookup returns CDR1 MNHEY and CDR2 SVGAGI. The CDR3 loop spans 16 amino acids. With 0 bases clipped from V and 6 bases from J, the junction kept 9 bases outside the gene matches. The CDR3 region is CASSYSTGQGAAEAFF. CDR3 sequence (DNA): TGTGCCAGCAGTTACTCGACTGGGCAGGGGGCAGCTGAAGCTTTCTTT.

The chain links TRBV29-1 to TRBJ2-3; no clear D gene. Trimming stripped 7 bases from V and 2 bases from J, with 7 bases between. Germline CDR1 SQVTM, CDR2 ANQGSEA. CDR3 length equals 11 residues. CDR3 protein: CSAENTDTQYF. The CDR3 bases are TGCAGCGCCGAGAACACAGATACGCAGTATTTT.

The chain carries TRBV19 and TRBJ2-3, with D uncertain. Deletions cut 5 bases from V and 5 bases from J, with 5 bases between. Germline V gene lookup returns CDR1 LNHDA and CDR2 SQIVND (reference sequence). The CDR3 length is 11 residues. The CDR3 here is CASSLRDTQYF. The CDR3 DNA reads TGTGCCAGTAGTCTTAGAGATACGCAGTATTTT.

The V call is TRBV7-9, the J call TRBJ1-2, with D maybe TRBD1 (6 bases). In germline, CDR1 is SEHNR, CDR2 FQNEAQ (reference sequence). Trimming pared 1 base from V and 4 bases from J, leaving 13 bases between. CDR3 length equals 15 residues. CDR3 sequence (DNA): TGTGCCAGCAGCTTAGGAACGGGAGGGGGCTATGGCTACACCTTC. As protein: CASSLGTGGGYGYTF.

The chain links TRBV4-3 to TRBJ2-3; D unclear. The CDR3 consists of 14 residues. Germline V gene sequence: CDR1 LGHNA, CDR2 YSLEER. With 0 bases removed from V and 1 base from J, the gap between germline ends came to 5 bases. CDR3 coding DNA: TGCGCCAGCAGCCAAGAACGGGGCACAGATACGCAGTATTTT. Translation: CASSQERGTDTQYF.

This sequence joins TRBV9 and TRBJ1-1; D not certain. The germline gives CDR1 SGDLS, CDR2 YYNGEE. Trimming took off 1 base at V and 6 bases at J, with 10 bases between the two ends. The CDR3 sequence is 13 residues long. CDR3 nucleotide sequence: TGTGCCAGCAGCGTAAGGAGTGACGCTGAAGCTTTCTTT. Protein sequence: CASSVRSDAEAFF.

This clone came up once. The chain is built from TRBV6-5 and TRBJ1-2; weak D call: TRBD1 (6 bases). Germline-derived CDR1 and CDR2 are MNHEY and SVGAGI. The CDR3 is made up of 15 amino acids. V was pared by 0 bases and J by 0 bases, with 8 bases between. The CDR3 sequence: CASSYSRTANYGYTF. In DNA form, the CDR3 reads TGTGCCAGCAGTTACTCGCGGACAGCTAACTATGGCTACACCTTC.

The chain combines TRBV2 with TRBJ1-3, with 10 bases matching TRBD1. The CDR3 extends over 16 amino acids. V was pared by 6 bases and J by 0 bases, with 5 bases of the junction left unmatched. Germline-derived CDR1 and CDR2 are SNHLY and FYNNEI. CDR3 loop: CASRRQGAFSGNTIYF. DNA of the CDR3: TGTGCCAGCAGGAGACAGGGGGCTTTCTCTGGAAACACCATATATTTT. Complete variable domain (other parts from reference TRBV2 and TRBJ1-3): EPEVTQTPSHQVTQMGQEVILRCVPISNHLYFYWYRQILGQKVEFLVSFYNNEISEKSEIFDDQFSVERPDGSNFTLKIRSTKLEDSAMYFCASRRQGAFSGNTIYFGEGSWLTVV.

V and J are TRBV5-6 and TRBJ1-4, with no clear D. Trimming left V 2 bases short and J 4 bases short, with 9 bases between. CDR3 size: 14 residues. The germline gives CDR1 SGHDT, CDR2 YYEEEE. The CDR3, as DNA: TGTGCCAGCAGCTTACGAGGGTTTAATGAAAAACTGTTTTTT. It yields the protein CASSLRGFNEKLFF.

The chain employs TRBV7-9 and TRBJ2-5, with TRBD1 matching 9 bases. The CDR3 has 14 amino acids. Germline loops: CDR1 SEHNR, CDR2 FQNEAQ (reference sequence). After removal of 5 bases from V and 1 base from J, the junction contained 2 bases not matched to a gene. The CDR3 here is CASSTGQGQETQYF. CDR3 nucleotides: TGTGCCAGCAGCACGGGACAGGGCCAAGAGACCCAGTACTTC.

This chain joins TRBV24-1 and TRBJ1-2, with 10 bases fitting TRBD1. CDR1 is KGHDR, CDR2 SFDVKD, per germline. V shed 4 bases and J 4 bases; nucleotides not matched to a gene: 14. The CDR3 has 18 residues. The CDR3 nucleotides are TGTGCCACCAGTGAGACCGGGACAGGGGACAGGCTGGGCTATGGCTACACCTTC. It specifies CATSETGTGDRLGYGYTF.

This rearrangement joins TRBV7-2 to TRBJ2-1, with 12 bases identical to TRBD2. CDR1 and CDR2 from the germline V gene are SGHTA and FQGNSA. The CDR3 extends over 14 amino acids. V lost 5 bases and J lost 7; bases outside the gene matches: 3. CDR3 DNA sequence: TGTGCCAGCAGCCAAACTAGCGGGAGGAATGAGCAGTTCTTC. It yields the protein CASSQTSGRNEQFF.

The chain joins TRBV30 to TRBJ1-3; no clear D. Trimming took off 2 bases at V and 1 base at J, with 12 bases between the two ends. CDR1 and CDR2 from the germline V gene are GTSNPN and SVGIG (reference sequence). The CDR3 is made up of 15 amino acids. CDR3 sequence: CAWSITRGSGNTIYF. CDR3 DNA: TGTGCCTGGAGTATTACTAGAGGGTCTGGAAACACCATATATTTT. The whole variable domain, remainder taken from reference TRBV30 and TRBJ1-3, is SQTIHQWPATLVQPVGSPLSLECTVEGTSNPNLYWYRQAAGRGLQLLFYSVGIGQISSEVPQNLSASRPQDRQFILSSKKLLLSDSGFYLCAWSITRGSGNTIYFGEGSWLTVV.

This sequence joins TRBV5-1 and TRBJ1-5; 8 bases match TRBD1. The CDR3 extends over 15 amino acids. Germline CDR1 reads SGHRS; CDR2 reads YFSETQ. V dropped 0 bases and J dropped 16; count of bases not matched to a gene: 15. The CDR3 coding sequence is TGCGCCAGCAGCTTGGCGGGGGGACAGGAATCCAAAAAACATTTT. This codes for CASSLAGGQESKKHF. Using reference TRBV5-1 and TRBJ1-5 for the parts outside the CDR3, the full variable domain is KAGVTQTPRYLIKTRGQQVTLSCSPISGHRSVSWYQQTPGQGLQFLFEYFSETQRNKGNFPGRFSGRQFSNSRSEMNVSTLELGDSALYLCASSLAGGQESKKHFGDGTRLSIL.

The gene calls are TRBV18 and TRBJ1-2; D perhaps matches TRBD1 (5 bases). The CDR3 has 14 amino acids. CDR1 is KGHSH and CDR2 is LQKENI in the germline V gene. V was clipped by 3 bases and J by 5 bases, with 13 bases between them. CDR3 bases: TGTGCCAGCTCACCCAAACAGGACGGTTATGGCTACACCTTC. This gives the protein CASSPKQDGYGYTF.